These T cell receptor beta chains were read from a single sample in a study of CD8 T cells in Susac syndrome. TCRdb re-analysed the immunoSEQ multiplex PCR reads in MiXCR, keeping a single row per CDR3 protein. The table includes 150,000 or so distinct CDR3 sequences, 93% detected once. Sequences were obtained from CD4+ T cells from PBMCs. These receptors originate from a human donor in good health. CDR3s leave out the opening cysteine and the closing phenylalanine or tryptophan. The D gene is left open where the match is weak. Rows may omit the clone size; those that give it use once, few, many or a size class.

>TRBJ2-1|.|TRBV19|.
ASSRRSLSPYNEQF
>TRBJ1-1|.|TRBV18|TRBD1
ASSPATGVDPEAF
>TRBJ1-2|once|TRBV3-1|.
ASSPTRRGYYGYT
>TRBJ1-5|.|TRBV28|.
ASWGEGQPQH
>TRBJ1-6|.|TRBV5-1|.
ASSLDRSQSPLH
>TRBJ2-1|.|TRBV2|.
ASSRQYNEQF
>TRBJ1-1|.|TRBV9|.
ASSVTPAANTEAF
>TRBJ1-3|.|TRBV7-3|.
ASSIGYGNTIY
>TRBJ2-2|.|TRBV7-3|.
ASSFNANTGELF
>TRBJ2-4|.|TRBV5-4|TRBD1
ASSLGDRLAKNIQY
>TRBJ1-2|.|TRBV7-2|.
ASSLDGFAGYT
>TRBJ1-2|.|TRBV5-1|.
ASSLVGQYGYT